In this sample, the clone carrying this TCR beta chain turned up once. The antigen is unknown. These data originate in a study of cytomegalovirus exposure and HLA in healthy donors. Study-wide results and limits: Prior analysis indicated that the majority of TCR beta V segments exhibited productivity approximately 90% or approximately 30% of the time. As was reported, the HLA-A and HLA-B alleles of most subjects were accurately predicted from TCR beta sequences. CMV antigen specificity was confirmed in vitro for a few CMV-associated chains.

The CDR3 runs 16 residues. The junction had 9 bases not matched to a gene; V was cut back by 3 bases and J by 6 bases. Germline V CDR1 and CDR2: LNHDA, SQIVND (reference sequence). PCR used 60 Vbeta primers and 13 Jbeta primers. TCRdb's table, derived via immunoSEQ multiplex PCR, lists solely in-frame clones and lacks some. Here the sample spans approximately 77,000 clones, 65% to 85% being singletons. The chain links TRBV19 to TRBJ1-2; 11 bases are shared with TRBD1. This receptor was taken from a man in his sixties in good health and CMV-seropositive. The material sequenced was PBMCs. The CDR3 is CASSMWTGGAIDGYTF. DNA of the CDR3: TGTGCCAGTAGTATGTGGACAGGGGGCGCAATAGATGGCTACACCTTC.